This TCR beta chain was captured in a study of CD8+ T cells in alopecia areata. Background on the study: It was oral tofacitinib, at 5 to 10 mg twice daily, that treated patients received.

Looked up from germline, CDR1 is DFQATT and CDR2 is SNEGSKA (reference sequence). The CDR3 spans 11 residues. V was trimmed by 0 bases and J by 12 bases, leaving 9 bases between them. Study outcomes and limitations: Among the cells sequenced in scalp samples are also the resident alphabeta T cells of normal skin.

Extracted RNA was reverse transcribed, and the resulting cDNA served as sequencing template. Using immunoSEQ multiplex PCR, the repertoire was profiled, and TCRdb retains in-frame clones only, with some absent. The table records about 190,000 clones, about 63% of them present only once. On this clone itself: Its antigen is as yet unknown.

Specimen: CD4+ T cells sorted from blood, collected at week 0. The receptor was derived from a human donor with alopecia areata. The J gene is TRBJ2-4, the V gene TRBV20-1; tentatively, D is TRBD2 (6 bases). This CDR3 is CSARDYGSQYF. CDR3 bases: TGCAGTGCTAGAGATTACGGGAGTCAGTACTTC.